A single sample is the source of the 12 T cell receptor beta chains below, sequenced in a study of blood T cell repertoires in COVID-19. The repertoire was sequenced with immunoSEQ multiplex PCR; TCRdb's copy has only in-frame clones and lacks some. The sample records about 200,000 clones, roughly 80% being singletons. Material for sequencing was peripheral blood. These receptors originate from a man aged 60 to 69 with COVID-19, enrolled during active disease.

The chain recombines TRBV6-5 with TRBJ2-7; the D gene is possibly TRBD2 (5 bases). Germline CDR1 reads MNHEY; CDR2 reads SVGAGI. The CDR3 loop spans 14 amino acids. V lost 6 bases and J lost 0, with 12 bases in between. In DNA form, the CDR3 reads TGTGCCAGCAGACGGGCACGGGGCTCCTACGAGCAGTACTTC. Translation: CASRRARGSYEQYF.

The chain employs TRBV27 and TRBJ1-2; possibly TRBD1 for D (6 bases). The germline V and J ends were trimmed by 5 bases and 5 bases, with 24 bases remaining between them. The CDR3 is made up of 17 amino acids. The V gene's germline CDR1 is MNHEY and CDR2 SMNVEV (reference sequence). The CDR3 here is CASSTHGTGPTLYGYTF. Here the CDR3 DNA reads TGTGCCAGCAGTACCCACGGAACAGGGCCCACTTTGTATGGCTACACCTTC.

The chain couples TRBV4-3 to TRBJ1-2; D is possibly TRBD1 (5 bases). Germline V CDR1 and CDR2: LGHNA, YSLEER. Trimming cost V 0 bases and J 7 bases, with 15 bases left between them. The CDR3 runs to 15 residues. The CDR3 sequence: CASSQEAGRTVGYTF. The DNA of the CDR3 is TGCGCCAGCAGCCAAGAGGCAGGGAGGACGGTTGGCTACACCTTC.

The CDR3 bases are TGTGCCAGCAGCCCAATACAGATTTTGAACACTGAAGCTTTCTTT. As protein: CASSPIQILNTEAFF. The rearrangement uses TRBV11-2 and TRBJ1-1; D call uncertain. Trimming removed 5 bases at V and 0 bases at J, with 13 bases between. CDR1 and CDR2 (germline): SGHAT, FQNNGV. The length of the CDR3 is 15 residues.

The rearrangement joins TRBV6-2 or TRBV6-3 to TRBJ1-2; 8 nucleotides align to TRBD1. V dropped 6 bases and J dropped 4; count of bases not matched to a gene: 7. Germline loops: CDR1 MNHEY, CDR2 SVGEGT. The CDR3 spans 14 residues. The CDR3 DNA sequence: TGTGCCAGCAGCCGTGAGACAGGGGTCTATGGCTACACCTTC. Amino acid sequence: CASSRETGVYGYTF.

The gene calls are TRBV7-2 and TRBJ2-6; 7 bases align to TRBD2. V gave up 5 bases and J gave up 4 bases; unmatched junction bases: 17. The CDR3 is made up of 19 amino acids. Germline CDR1 and CDR2: SGHTA and FQGNSA. The CDR3 sequence: CASSNPRPGRGSGANVLTF. The CDR3 DNA is TGTGCCAGCAGCAACCCCCGGCCAGGGAGGGGCTCCGGGGCCAACGTCCTGACTTTC.

This rearrangement joins TRBV3-1 (or the pseudogene TRBV3-2) to TRBJ1-6, with D possibly matching TRBD1 (5 bases). V dropped 0 bases and J dropped 3 bases, with 12 bases sitting between them. This CDR3 region has 17 residues. Germline CDR1 and CDR2: LGHDT and YNNKEL (reference sequence). The CDR3 DNA follows: TGTGCCAGCAGCCAAGATAGCCAGGGCCTCTATAATTCACCCCTCCACTTT. Its protein product is CASSQDSQGLYNSPLHF.

As to this clone: Other DNA variants within this sample encode the same CDR3. The J gene is TRBJ2-7, the V gene TRBV6-5, with 10 bases matching TRBD1. Losses at the gene ends were 8 bases for V and 4 bases for J; bases not matched to a gene: 8. The CDR3 sequence is 14 residues long. CDR1 and CDR2 (germline): MNHEY, SVGAGI. CDR3 protein: CASRPGQGSYEQYF. The CDR3 DNA sequence: TGTGCCAGCCGGCCGGGACAGGGGTCTTACGAGCAGTACTTC.

V and J are TRBV11-2 and TRBJ2-3; 11 nucleotides line up with TRBD2. This CDR3 has 15 residues. Germline CDR1 reads SGHAT; CDR2 reads FQNNGV. With 5 bases clipped from V and 3 bases from J, the junction kept 4 bases outside the gene matches. This CDR3 reads CASSQLAGVTDTQYF. The DNA of the CDR3 is TGTGCCAGCAGCCAACTAGCGGGAGTAACAGATACGCAGTATTTT.

This rearrangement joins TRBV7-2 to TRBJ1-2; weak D call: TRBD1 (5 bases). This CDR3 region has 16 residues. V dropped 1 base and J dropped 13 bases, with 25 bases sitting between them. CDR1 SGHTA and CDR2 FQGNSA come from the germline V gene. CDR3 DNA sequence: TGTGCCAGCAGCTTAGGAGCAACGGGGGACCGAGGGTGGAGCACCTTC. As protein: CASSLGATGDRGWSTF.

J is TRBJ1-2 and V is TRBV7-2, with TRBD1 identical over 8 bases. In germline, CDR1 is SGHTA, CDR2 FQGNSA. V trimming: 3 bases; J trimming: 5 bases; junction bases outside the gene matches: 5. The CDR3 consists of 14 residues. CDR3 sequence: CASSLGQALYGYTF. Written as DNA, the CDR3 is TGTGCCAGCAGCTTGGGACAGGCCCTTTATGGCTACACCTTC. Complete variable domain (other parts from reference TRBV7-2 and TRBJ1-2): GAGVSQSPSNKVTEKGKDVELRCDPISGHTALYWYRQSLGQGLEFLIYFQGNSAPDKSGLPSDRFSAERTGGSVSTLTIQRTQQEDSAVYLCASSLGQALYGYTFGSGTRLTVV.

The rearrangement uses TRBV23-1 and TRBJ2-7; tentative D call: TRBD2 (6 bases). TRBV23-1 is assigned to the ORF class and has an uncertain function. The V gene lost 7 bases and the J gene lost 3 bases, with 10 bases spanning the gap. The CDR3 consists of 12 residues. The CDR3 loop is CASTTGLYEQYF. The DNA for the CDR3 is TGCGCCAGCACTACGGGACTCTACGAGCAGTACTTC.